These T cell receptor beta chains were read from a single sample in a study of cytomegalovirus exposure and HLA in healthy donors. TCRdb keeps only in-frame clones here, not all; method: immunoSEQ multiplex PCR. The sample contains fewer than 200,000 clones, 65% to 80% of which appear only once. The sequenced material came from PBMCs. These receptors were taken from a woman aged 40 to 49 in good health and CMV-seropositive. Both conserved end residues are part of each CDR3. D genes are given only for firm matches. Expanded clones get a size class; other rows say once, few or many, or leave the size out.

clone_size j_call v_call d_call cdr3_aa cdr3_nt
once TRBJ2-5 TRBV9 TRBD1 CASSVEGGQGQTQYF TGTGCCAGCAGCGTAGAGGGTGGACAGGGCCAGACCCAGTACTTC
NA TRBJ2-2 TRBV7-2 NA CASSFAGEVGELFF TGTGCCAGCAGCTTCGCTGGGGAGGTCGGGGAGCTGTTTTTT
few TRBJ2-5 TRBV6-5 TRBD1 CASSSRTGVETQYF TGTGCCAGCAGTTCCCGGACAGGGGTGGAGACCCAGTACTTC
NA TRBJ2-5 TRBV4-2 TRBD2 CASSQEAGASAYETQYF TGTGCCAGCAGCCAAGAAGCGGGAGCATCGGCCTATGAGACCCAGTACTTC
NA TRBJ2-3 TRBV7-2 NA CASSPRDWDTQYF TGTGCCAGCAGCCCCCGGGACTGGGATACGCAGTATTTT
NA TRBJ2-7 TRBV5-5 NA CASSSRGRGSYEQYF TGTGCCAGCAGCTCGAGGGGGAGGGGCAGTTACGAGCAGTACTTC
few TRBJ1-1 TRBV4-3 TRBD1 CASSQEGTGDEAFF TGCGCCAGCAGCCAAGAGGGGACAGGGGATGAAGCTTTCTTT
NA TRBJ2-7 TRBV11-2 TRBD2 CASSFPGLAGGSSYEQYF TGTGCCAGCAGCTTTCCCGGGCTAGCGGGAGGGAGCTCCTACGAGCAGTACTTC
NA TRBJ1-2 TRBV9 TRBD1 CASSERDRGPVYTF TGTGCCAGCAGCGAGAGAGACAGGGGTCCTGTCTACACCTTC
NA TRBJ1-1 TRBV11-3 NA CASSLVQASEAFF TGTGCCAGCAGCTTGGTACAGGCGTCTGAAGCTTTCTTT
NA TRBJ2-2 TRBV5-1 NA CASSLGGMLTGELFF TGCGCCAGCAGCTTAGGCGGGATGTTAACCGGGGAGCTGTTTTTT
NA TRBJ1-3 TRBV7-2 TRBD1 CASSLRGPSGNTIYF TGTGCCAGCAGCCTGAGGGGGCCCTCTGGAAACACCATATATTTT
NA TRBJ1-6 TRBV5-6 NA CASSRGRGNSPLHF TGTGCCAGCAGCAGGGGGAGGGGGAATTCACCCCTCCACTTT